These 4 T cell receptor beta chains were sequenced from one sample in a study of T cells after somatic rescue of genetic block. Libraries were prepared by immunoSEQ multiplex PCR; TCRdb keeps only in-frame clonotypes and omits some of them. The table includes approximately 71,000 clones, around 93% detected once. Sequences were obtained from peripheral blood mononuclear cells (PBMCs). The source of these receptors is a man aged 40-50 years.

The V gene is TRBV28, the J gene TRBJ1-5; TRBD1 is a possible D gene (6 bases). This CDR3 has 14 amino acids. Trimming took 6 bases from V and 5 from J, leaving 14 bases between them. Looked up from germline, CDR1 is MDHEN and CDR2 is SYDVKM. CDR3 in DNA: TGTGCCAGCAGCTTAATCAGGGGACATCAGCCCCAGCATTTT. This translates into CASSLIRGHQPQHF.

This clone was counted once. The chain joins TRBV4-1 to TRBJ2-7; D is ambiguous. The V end was cut by 1 base, the J end by 2 bases, with 6 bases between. The CDR3 sequence is 13 residues long. Germline-derived CDR1 and CDR2 are MGHRA and YSYEKL. CDR3 in amino acids: CASSQASAYEQYF. For the CDR3, the DNA is TGCGCCAGCAGCCAAGCCTCGGCCTACGAGCAGTACTTC.

The CDR3 protein is CASSLNEFPYEQYF. In DNA form, the CDR3 reads TGTGCCAGCAGCTTGAATGAATTCCCCTACGAGCAGTACTTC. The chain couples TRBV5-6 to TRBJ2-7; D gene ambiguous. V was shortened by 1 base and J by 2 bases, with 10 bases between the two germline ends. The CDR3 contains 14 residues. CDR1 is SGHDT and CDR2 is YYEEEE in the germline V gene.

V usage is TRBV28 and J usage is TRBJ1-1, with TRBD1 matching 11 bases. This CDR3 spans 15 amino acids. Germline CDR1 MDHEN, CDR2 SYDVKM. V lost 5 bases and J lost 5; bases outside the gene matches: 7. The CDR3: CASSTRTGGITEAFF. The DNA of the CDR3 is TGTGCCAGCAGTACGCGGACAGGGGGCATAACTGAAGCTTTCTTT.